This TCR beta chain is from a study of blood T cell repertoires in COVID-19. The wider study: The samples span acute and convalescent COVID-19 from the United States, Italy and Spain. Sources were T cells, B-cell-depleted T cells, or PBMCs; the material itself was cDNA or gDNA.

This clone occurred a few times. Original data processing: Amplified reference gene primers provided the basis for estimating nucleated cell counts. The table came from immunoSEQ multiplex PCR; TCRdb's copy has only in-frame clones and leaves some out. That table is the source of V, J and clone size, and D and trimming were worked out from the DNA. The sample includes 110,000 to 150,000 clones, roughly 80% of them seen just once. V lost 3 bases and J 7 bases, leaving 18 bases between the germline ends. The CDR3 has 16 amino acids. CDR1 LGHNA and CDR2 YNFKEQ come from the germline V gene. Sequences were obtained from peripheral blood. The chain is built from TRBV4-2 and TRBJ2-2, with D perhaps TRBD2 (5 bases). This receptor was identified in a woman of 80 years or more with acute or convalescent COVID-19. The CDR3 here is CASSQVLLARVGELFF. CDR3 sequence (DNA): TGTGCCAGCAGCCAGGTTTTGCTAGCACGGGTCGGGGAGCTGTTTTTT.